The rows below give T cell receptor beta chains drawn from one sample of a study of T cells after yellow fever vaccination. TCRdb itself ran the 5' RACE reads through MiXCR, one entry per CDR3 protein. Of some 300,000 distinct CDR3 sequences in the sample, about 10% were seen once. The material sequenced was CD4+ T cells sorted from PBMCs, taken 5 days after the yellow fever booster vaccination. The source is a man aged 18 to 30 who received the YFV17D yellow fever vaccine. CDR3s include the opening cysteine and the closing phenylalanine or tryptophan. D genes are given only for firm matches. Some rows mark clone size as missing; the rest say once, few, many or name a class of expanded clone.

len: 14
j_gene: TRBJ2-2
abundance: many
v_gene: TRBV6-1
d_gene: TRBD2
CDR3aa: CASRGGANTGELFF
CDR3nt: TGTGCCAGCAGGGGGGGGGCGAACACCGGGGAGCTGTTTTTT

len: 14
j_gene: TRBJ2-7
abundance: many
v_gene: TRBV7-2
d_gene: .
CDR3aa: CASSLSRGNYEQYF
CDR3nt: TGTGCCAGCAGCTTATCCAGGGGCAACTACGAGCAGTACTTC

len: 17
j_gene: TRBJ1-6
abundance: .
v_gene: TRBV4-2
d_gene: .
CDR3aa: CASSQESRQSYNSPLHF
CDR3nt: TGTGCCAGCAGCCAAGAGAGTCGACAGTCCTATAATTCACCCCTCCACTTT

len: 16
j_gene: TRBJ2-2
abundance: many
v_gene: TRBV5-1
d_gene: TRBD1
CDR3aa: CASSLIFGQGTGELFF
CDR3nt: TGCGCCAGCAGCTTGATCTTCGGACAGGGCACCGGGGAGCTGTTTTTT

len: 13
j_gene: TRBJ1-2
abundance: few
v_gene: TRBV18
d_gene: .
CDR3aa: CASSPARESSYTF
CDR3nt: TGTGCCAGCTCACCAGCTAGAGAGTCCTCCTACACCTTC

len: 13
j_gene: TRBJ1-1
abundance: many
v_gene: TRBV7-3
d_gene: TRBD1
CDR3aa: CASSATGFTEAFF
CDR3nt: TGTGCCAGCAGCGCGACAGGGTTTACTGAAGCTTTCTTT

len: 15
j_gene: TRBJ1-4
abundance: many
v_gene: TRBV4-3
d_gene: .
CDR3aa: CASSQDSGTNEKLFF
CDR3nt: TGCGCCAGCAGCCAAGATTCTGGGACTAATGAAAAACTGTTTTTT

len: 15
j_gene: TRBJ2-7
abundance: few
v_gene: TRBV7-2
d_gene: .
CDR3aa: CASSLASGQSYEQYF
CDR3nt: TGTGCCAGCAGCTTAGCGTCAGGACAGTCCTACGAGCAGTACTTC

len: 16
j_gene: TRBJ1-1
abundance: few
v_gene: TRBV9
d_gene: TRBD1
CDR3aa: CASSVLTGGTGREAFF
CDR3nt: TGTGCCAGCAGCGTTCTAACAGGGGGCACCGGTCGTGAAGCTTTCTTT

len: 14
j_gene: TRBJ1-1
abundance: few
v_gene: TRBV5-1
d_gene: .
CDR3aa: CASSFTEMNTEAFF
CDR3nt: TGCGCCAGCAGCTTCACAGAAATGAACACTGAAGCTTTCTTT

len: 16
j_gene: TRBJ2-1
abundance: .
v_gene: TRBV6-2/TRBV6-3
d_gene: .
CDR3aa: CASRLRPSSSYNEQFF
CDR3nt: TGTGCCAGCAGACTCCGACCCTCTAGCTCCTACAATGAGCAGTTCTTC

len: 18
j_gene: TRBJ2-3
abundance: few
v_gene: TRBV12-5
d_gene: .
CDR3aa: CASGRSGRAADGTDTQYF
CDR3nt: TGTGCTAGTGGCAGGTCGGGGCGGGCCGCGGACGGCACAGATACGCAGTATTTT

len: 16
j_gene: TRBJ2-5
abundance: .
v_gene: TRBV7-2
d_gene: .
CDR3aa: CASSFGQASYQETQYF
CDR3nt: TGTGCCAGCAGCTTCGGGCAGGCCTCGTACCAAGAGACCCAGTACTTC

len: 15
j_gene: TRBJ1-1
abundance: .
v_gene: TRBV4-1
d_gene: TRBD1
CDR3aa: CASSQETGRTTEAFF
CDR3nt: TGCGCCAGCAGCCAAGAGACAGGGAGGACCACTGAAGCTTTCTTT

len: 14
j_gene: TRBJ2-5
abundance: few
v_gene: TRBV4-1
d_gene: .
CDR3aa: CASSQEDRRETQYF
CDR3nt: TGCGCCAGCAGCCAAGAAGACCGGAGAGAGACCCAGTACTTC

len: 14
j_gene: TRBJ1-5
abundance: many
v_gene: TRBV20-1
d_gene: TRBD1
CDR3aa: CSATGGSGNQPQHF
CDR3nt: TGCAGTGCCACAGGGGGCTCAGGCAATCAGCCCCAGCATTTT

len: 12
j_gene: TRBJ2-7
abundance: many
v_gene: TRBV10-1
d_gene: .
CDR3aa: CASRDSLYEQYF
CDR3nt: TGCGCCAGCAGGGATAGCCTCTACGAGCAGTACTTC

len: 15
j_gene: TRBJ1-1
abundance: .
v_gene: TRBV5-1
d_gene: .
CDR3aa: CASTEGGTLNTEAFF
CDR3nt: TGCGCCAGCACCGAGGGGGGGACTCTGAACACTGAAGCTTTCTTT

len: 13
j_gene: TRBJ2-1
abundance: many
v_gene: TRBV3-1
d_gene: TRBD2
CDR3aa: CASSRGEGYEQFF
CDR3nt: TGTGCCAGCAGCCGTGGGGAGGGTTATGAGCAGTTCTTC

len: 17
j_gene: TRBJ2-5
abundance: few
v_gene: TRBV30
d_gene: TRBD2
CDR3aa: CAWSRGSSGGLQETQYF
CDR3nt: TGTGCCTGGAGTCGAGGGTCTAGCGGGGGTCTACAAGAGACCCAGTACTTC

len: 14
j_gene: TRBJ1-6
abundance: .
v_gene: TRBV10-3
d_gene: TRBD1
CDR3aa: CAISLQGAGSPLHF
CDR3nt: TGTGCCATCAGTTTACAGGGGGCCGGTTCACCCCTCCACTTT

len: 13
j_gene: TRBJ2-3
abundance: few
v_gene: TRBV2
d_gene: .
CDR3aa: CASSEPHQDTQYF
CDR3nt: TGTGCCAGCAGTGAACCCCACCAAGATACGCAGTATTTT

len: 13
j_gene: TRBJ1-2
abundance: few
v_gene: TRBV24-1
d_gene: TRBD1
CDR3aa: CATSPTGGYGYTF
CDR3nt: TGTGCCACCAGTCCCACAGGGGGTTATGGCTACACCTTC

len: 14
j_gene: TRBJ1-2
abundance: many
v_gene: TRBV27
d_gene: .
CDR3aa: CASSPRGRGYGYTF
CDR3nt: TGTGCCAGCAGTCCGAGGGGACGAGGCTATGGCTACACCTTC

len: 14
j_gene: TRBJ1-6
abundance: many
v_gene: TRBV5-1
d_gene: .
CDR3aa: CASSARQDNSPLHF
CDR3nt: TGCGCCAGCAGCGCCCGACAGGACAATTCACCCCTCCACTTT

len: 14
j_gene: TRBJ1-2
abundance: few
v_gene: TRBV7-2
d_gene: .
CDR3aa: CASSLDRSQGGYTF
CDR3nt: TGTGCCAGCAGCCTTGACAGATCCCAGGGGGGCTACACCTTC

len: 11
j_gene: TRBJ2-3
abundance: .
v_gene: TRBV10-2
d_gene: .
CDR3aa: CATGITDTQYF
CDR3nt: TGCGCCACCGGAATCACAGATACGCAGTATTTT

len: 15
j_gene: TRBJ2-1
abundance: .
v_gene: TRBV12-3/TRBV12-4
d_gene: TRBD2
CDR3aa: CASTILAGGRNEQFF
CDR3nt: TGTGCCAGTACTATTCTAGCGGGGGGTCGGAATGAGCAGTTCTTC

len: 14
j_gene: TRBJ2-7
abundance: few
v_gene: TRBV7-2
d_gene: TRBD1
CDR3aa: CASSRGTGVYEQYF
CDR3nt: TGTGCCAGCAGCCGCGGGACAGGGGTCTACGAGCAGTACTTC

len: 14
j_gene: TRBJ1-4
abundance: .
v_gene: TRBV19
d_gene: .
CDR3aa: CASNAADSNEKLFF
CDR3nt: TGTGCCAGTAATGCGGCTGACTCAAATGAAAAACTGTTTTTT

len: 16
j_gene: TRBJ2-3
abundance: few
v_gene: TRBV7-3
d_gene: .
CDR3aa: CASSLGTQGGSDTQYF
CDR3nt: TGTGCCAGCAGCTTAGGGACCCAGGGCGGATCAGATACGCAGTATTTT

len: 13
j_gene: TRBJ2-7
abundance: .
v_gene: TRBV11-3
d_gene: .
CDR3aa: CASSFGGKYEQYF
CDR3nt: TGTGCCAGCAGCTTTGGCGGGAAGTACGAGCAGTACTTC

len: 15
j_gene: TRBJ2-2
abundance: few
v_gene: TRBV2
d_gene: TRBD2
CDR3aa: CASSAGTSNTGELFF
CDR3nt: TGTGCCAGCAGTGCCGGGACTAGCAACACCGGGGAGCTGTTTTTT

len: 15
j_gene: TRBJ2-1
abundance: few
v_gene: TRBV13
d_gene: .
CDR3aa: CASSPGPKKGNEQFF
CDR3nt: TGTGCCAGCAGCCCGGGACCGAAAAAGGGCAATGAGCAGTTCTTC

len: 15
j_gene: TRBJ1-1
abundance: few
v_gene: TRBV7-9
d_gene: TRBD1
CDR3aa: CASSSTENRGTEAFF
CDR3nt: TGTGCCAGCAGCTCAACCGAGAACAGGGGGACTGAAGCTTTCTTT

len: 13
j_gene: TRBJ2-5
abundance: .
v_gene: TRBV5-1
d_gene: .
CDR3aa: CASSWGEMETQYF
CDR3nt: TGCGCCAGCAGCTGGGGGGAAATGGAGACCCAGTACTTC

len: 15
j_gene: TRBJ1-3
abundance: .
v_gene: TRBV7-2
d_gene: .
CDR3aa: CASSPRGSFGNTIYF
CDR3nt: TGTGCCAGCAGCCCGAGAGGGTCATTCGGAAACACCATATATTTT

len: 14
j_gene: TRBJ1-3
abundance: many
v_gene: TRBV10-2
d_gene: .
CDR3aa: CASGRGLDGNTIYF
CDR3nt: TGCGCCAGCGGGCGCGGCCTGGACGGAAACACCATATATTTT

len: 15
j_gene: TRBJ1-6
abundance: few
v_gene: TRBV6-5
d_gene: .
CDR3aa: CASSYDGQLHSPLHF
CDR3nt: TGTGCCAGCAGTTACGACGGCCAGCTCCATTCACCCCTCCACTTT

len: 15
j_gene: TRBJ1-3
abundance: few
v_gene: TRBV4-3
d_gene: .
CDR3aa: CASSLVQGSGNTIYF
CDR3nt: TGCGCCAGCAGCCTGGTGCAGGGGTCTGGAAACACCATATATTTT

len: 13
j_gene: TRBJ1-1
abundance: few
v_gene: TRBV7-2
d_gene: .
CDR3aa: CAGRGGSATEAFF
CDR3nt: TGTGCCGGCCGAGGGGGGTCGGCCACTGAAGCTTTCTTT

len: 13
j_gene: TRBJ2-3
abundance: few
v_gene: TRBV29-1
d_gene: .
CDR3aa: CSGGPGRGDTQYF
CDR3nt: TGCAGCGGGGGGCCAGGGAGGGGAGATACGCAGTATTTT

len: 14
j_gene: TRBJ1-1
abundance: .
v_gene: TRBV5-1
d_gene: .
CDR3aa: CASSFGPAGTEAFF
CDR3nt: TGCGCCAGCAGCTTTGGACCTGCGGGCACTGAAGCTTTCTTT

len: 15
j_gene: TRBJ1-1
abundance: few
v_gene: TRBV6-2/TRBV6-3
d_gene: .
CDR3aa: CASSYRAGYNTEAFF
CDR3nt: TGTGCCAGCAGTTATCGGGCAGGGTATAACACTGAAGCTTTCTTT

len: 14
j_gene: TRBJ1-1
abundance: few
v_gene: TRBV28
d_gene: .
CDR3aa: CATNPPLPFTEAFF
CDR3nt: TGTGCCACAAACCCTCCCCTACCCTTCACTGAAGCTTTCTTT

len: 16
j_gene: TRBJ2-2
abundance: few
v_gene: TRBV6-1
d_gene: TRBD1
CDR3aa: CASSAVGGSGTGELFF
CDR3nt: TGTGCCAGCAGCGCCGTAGGGGGCTCGGGCACCGGGGAGCTGTTTTTT

len: 15
j_gene: TRBJ2-1
abundance: few
v_gene: TRBV28
d_gene: .
CDR3aa: CASKGELIDFGEQFF
CDR3nt: TGTGCCAGCAAAGGGGAGCTAATAGATTTCGGAGAGCAGTTCTTC

len: 13
j_gene: TRBJ2-3
abundance: .
v_gene: TRBV9
d_gene: .
CDR3aa: CASSVAQIDTQYF
CDR3nt: TGTGCCAGCAGCGTCGCACAGATTGATACGCAGTATTTT

len: 13
j_gene: TRBJ2-3
abundance: few
v_gene: TRBV7-9
d_gene: .
CDR3aa: CASSYRSVNTQYF
CDR3nt: TGTGCCAGCAGCTATCGGTCCGTGAATACGCAGTATTTT

len: 15
j_gene: TRBJ2-5
abundance: few
v_gene: TRBV7-9
d_gene: TRBD2
CDR3aa: CASSDTTSASQTQYF
CDR3nt: TGTGCCAGCAGCGACACGACTAGCGCGTCCCAGACCCAGTACTTC